The present T cell receptor (beta chain) was sequenced within a study of control samples from healthy donors and cancer patients (TCRdb year 2020). The germline V gene encodes CDR1 MNHEY and CDR2 SVGEGT. The trim is 2 bases for V and 0 bases for J, with a gap of 13 bases between the germline ends. The CDR3 contains 17 residues, cysteine and phenylalanine counted. The kept DNA is CDR3 alone, 51 bases in frame from the first base. As concerns this clone: It has no known antigen specificity. Nothing much larger sits one base from this clone, and base qualities are not available.

Libraries came from the immunoSEQ multiplex PCR assay. TCRdb re-hosts the immuneACCESS table, in-frame sequences only. Its copies lack some clones; in the studies checked, an unresolved V gene accounts for under half of them, and the cause for the rest is not known. The sample profile shows about 40,000 clones; more than 85% of them were found once. The ten largest clones add up to approximately 3.9% of the sample. Sequences were obtained from blood. Recombination linked TRBV6-2 or TRBV6-3 to TRBJ2-2; a weak D assignment points to TRBD1 (6 bases agree). The TCR originated in a woman aged 45-60 years in good health. The CDR3 sequence is CASSYRVGGPNTGELFF. The DNA is TGTGCCAGCAGTTACCGGGTTGGGGGCCCGAACACCGGGGAGCTGTTTTTT.